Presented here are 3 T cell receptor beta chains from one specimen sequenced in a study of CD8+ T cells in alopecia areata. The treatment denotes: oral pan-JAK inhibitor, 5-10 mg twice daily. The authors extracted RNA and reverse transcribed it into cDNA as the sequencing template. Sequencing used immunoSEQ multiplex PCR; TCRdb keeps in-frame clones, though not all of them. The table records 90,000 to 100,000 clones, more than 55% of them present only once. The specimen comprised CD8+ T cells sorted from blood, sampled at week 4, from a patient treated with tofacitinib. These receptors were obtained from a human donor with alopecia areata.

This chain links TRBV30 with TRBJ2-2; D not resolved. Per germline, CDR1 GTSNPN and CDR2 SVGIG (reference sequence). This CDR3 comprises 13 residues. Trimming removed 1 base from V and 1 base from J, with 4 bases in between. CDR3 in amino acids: CAWSDVNTGELFF. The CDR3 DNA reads TGTGCCTGGAGTGACGTGAACACCGGGGAGCTGTTTTTT.

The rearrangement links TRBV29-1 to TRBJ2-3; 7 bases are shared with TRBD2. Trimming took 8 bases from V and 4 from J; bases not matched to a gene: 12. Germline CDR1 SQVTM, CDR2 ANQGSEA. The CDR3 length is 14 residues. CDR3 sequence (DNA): TGCAGCAGTATCGGGGGAGGGTTGCCAGATACGCAGTATTTT. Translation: CSSIGGGLPDTQYF.

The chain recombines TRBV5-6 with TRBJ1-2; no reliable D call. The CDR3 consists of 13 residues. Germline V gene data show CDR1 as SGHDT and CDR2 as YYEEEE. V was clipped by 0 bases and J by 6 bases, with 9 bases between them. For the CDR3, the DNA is TGTGCCAGCAGCTTGGGGCCCGGGAATGGCTACACCTTC. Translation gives CASSLGPGNGYTF. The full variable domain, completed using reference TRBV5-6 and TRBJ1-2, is DAGVTQSPTHLIKTRGQQVTLRCSPKSGHDTVSWYQQALGQGPQFIFQYYEEEERQRGNFPDRFSGHQFPNYSSELNVNALLLGDSALYLCASSLGPGNGYTFGSGTRLTVV.